The 21 T cell receptor beta chains given below trace back to one sample, sequenced in a study of T-cell memory formation after mild COVID-19. A single record per CDR3 protein comes from TCRdb applying MiXCR to the 5' RACE reads. The sample consists of roughly 310,000 distinct CDR3 sequences, roughly 15% of them appearing once. The sample consisted of PBMCs or a T cell subset sorted from them (not recorded which). These receptors all come from a man younger than 35 who had mild COVID-19 (a few samples of this study predate the infection). Cell type and time point are not known.

A few counts support this clonotype. The chain carries TRBV5-1 and TRBJ2-7; 8 bases fit TRBD1. The V segment lost 4 bases and the J segment 6 bases; nucleotides outside the gene matches: 9. Germline V gene lookup returns CDR1 SGHRS and CDR2 YFSETQ. The CDR3 runs to 14 residues. CDR3: CASSAGTGNTEQYF. Here the CDR3 DNA reads TGCGCCAGCAGCGCCGGGACAGGTAACACCGAGCAGTACTTC.

This clonotype was seen a few times. The V call is TRBV7-9, the J call TRBJ2-5, with D unclear. Per the germline V gene, CDR1 is SEHNR and CDR2 is FQNEAQ (reference sequence). This CDR3 is built from 15 residues. Trimming removed 2 bases at V and 0 bases at J, with 10 bases between. The DNA of the CDR3 is TGTGCCAGCAGCTTACGGTCACCTTACCAAGAGACCCAGTACTTC. Protein product: CASSLRSPYQETQYF.

This clonotype was seen a handful of times. The chain's CDR3 is CASSYSLVAGELFF. The CDR3 DNA reads TGTGCCAGCAGTTACTCACTAGTCGCCGGGGAGCTGTTTTTT. J is TRBJ2-2 and V is TRBV6-2 or TRBV6-3, with D possibly matching TRBD2 (5 bases). Germline lookup yields CDR1 MNHEY and CDR2 SVGEGT. This CDR3 region has 14 residues. The V end was cut by 0 bases, the J end by 6 bases, with 8 bases between.

This clonotype was counted a few times. The chain recombines TRBV6-5 with TRBJ1-2, with D hard to call. The CDR3 sequence is 13 residues long. V was shortened by 0 bases and J by 7 bases, with 9 bases between the two germline ends. Per the germline V gene, CDR1 is MNHEY and CDR2 is SVGAGI. As DNA, the CDR3 is TGTGCCAGCAGTTACTCAGGGAGACGTGGCTACACCTTC. Protein product: CASSYSGRRGYTF.

This clonotype was seen more than once but under ten times. The rearrangement uses TRBV9 and TRBJ1-2, with unresolved D. The ends were cut back, 4 bases at V and 2 bases at J, with 15 bases in the middle. CDR3 length: 15 residues. Germline loops: CDR1 SGDLS, CDR2 YYNGEE. CDR3 sequence: CASSQGRIGNYGYTF. DNA for the CDR3: TGTGCCAGCAGCCAAGGCCGAATTGGGAACTATGGCTACACCTTC.

The chain uses TRBV12-3 or TRBV12-4 and TRBJ1-2, with 7 bases identical to TRBD1. Losses at the gene ends were 1 base for V and 0 bases for J; bases not matched to a gene: 17. The CDR3 is 20 residues long. In DNA, the CDR3 is TGTGCCAGCAGTTTAGACCGGGGACAGAATTTCCTCGAAGCTAACTATGGCTACACCTTC. It specifies CASSLDRGQNFLEANYGYTF.

This clonotype has more than one count but fewer than ten. The chain uses TRBV12-3 or TRBV12-4 and TRBJ2-3; D possibly uses TRBD1 or TRBD2 (6 bases each). The CDR3 consists of 15 residues. V was cut by 6 bases and J by 2 bases, with 15 bases left in between. The CDR3 sequence is CASSQTGRSTDTQYF. CDR3 DNA sequence: TGTGCCAGCAGCCAAACAGGGAGGTCCACAGATACGCAGTATTTT.

This clonotype was picked up a small number of times. V gene TRBV11-2 combines with J gene TRBJ1-1; D not certain. Germline-derived CDR1 and CDR2 are SGHAT and FQNNGV. This CDR3 is built from 14 residues. V was pared by 5 bases and J by 5 bases, with 15 bases between. CDR3 nucleotide sequence: TGTGCCAGCAGCACTTTTCCAGAAGGGACTGAAGCTTTCTTT. Amino acids: CASSTFPEGTEAFF.

The chain combines TRBV2 with TRBJ2-3, with D maybe TRBD1 (5 bases). The CDR3 spans 14 residues. Between the trimmed V and J ends, which lost 8 bases and 0 bases, there was a span of 12 bases. Germline V CDR1 and CDR2: SNHLY, FYNNEI. In DNA, the CDR3 is TGTGCCAGCCTCGACAGCCTTAGCACAGATACGCAGTATTTT. Translated: CASLDSLSTDTQYF.

At least ten counts were recorded for this clonotype. The chain links TRBV11-2 to TRBJ1-1, with D uncertain. Trimming cost V 6 bases and J 5 bases, with 10 bases left between them. The CDR3 contains 12 residues. The germline V gene has CDR1 SGHAT and CDR2 FQNNGV. CDR3 nucleotides: TGTGCCAGCAGACATACGGGGACTGAAGCTTTCTTT. It specifies CASRHTGTEAFF.

The rearrangement links TRBV9 to TRBJ2-7; possibly TRBD2 for D (5 bases). Trimming removed 0 bases at V and 5 bases at J, with 15 bases between. CDR3 size: 15 residues. CDR1 and CDR2 (germline): SGDLS, YYNGEE. Here the CDR3 reads CASSVVASPRDEQYV. CDR3 DNA: TGTGCCAGCAGCGTAGTAGCAAGCCCGCGGGACGAGCAGTACGTC.

This chain uses TRBV7-2 with TRBJ2-2; D is ambiguous. The CDR3 consists of 15 residues. Germline loops: CDR1 SGHTA, CDR2 FQGNSA. The V end was cut by 2 bases, the J end by 3 bases, with 10 bases between. CDR3 coding DNA: TGTGCCAGCAGCTTAATGAAAGGGCACACCGGGGAGCTGTTTTTT. Translation gives CASSLMKGHTGELFF. Full variable domain (remainder filled in from reference TRBV7-2 and TRBJ2-2): GAGVSQSPSNKVTEKGKDVELRCDPISGHTALYWYRQSLGQGLEFLIYFQGNSAPDKSGLPSDRFSAERTGGSVSTLTIQRTQQEDSAVYLCASSLMKGHTGELFFGEGSRLTVL.

This CDR3 is CATSRAGETQYF. The CDR3 DNA reads as TGTGCCACCAGCAGAGCCGGCGAGACCCAGTACTTC. V usage is TRBV15 and J usage is TRBJ2-5; no reliable D call. Germline V gene data show CDR1 as LNHNV and CDR2 as YYDKDF (reference sequence). The CDR3 sequence is 12 residues long. Trimming removed 1 base at V and 5 bases at J, with 5 bases between. Based on the CDR3 plus reference TRBV15 and TRBJ2-5, the full variable domain is DAMVIQNPRYQVTQFGKPVTLSCSQTLNHNVMYWYQQKSSQAPKLLFHYYDKDFNNEADTPDNFQSRRPNTSFCFLDIRSPGLGDTAMYLCATSRAGETQYFGPGTRLLVL.

This clonotype appeared many times. The chain uses TRBV5-1 and TRBJ2-3; D is unresolved. The CDR3 runs to 15 residues. V was cut by 4 bases and J by 3 bases, with 15 bases left in between. Germline CDR1 is SGHRS and CDR2 is YFSETQ. CDR3 DNA sequence: TGCGCCAGCAGCACCACCCCGACCCTAACAGATACGCAGTATTTT. It yields the protein CASSTTPTLTDTQYF.

This clonotype came up many times. At one boundary the junction diverges from the germline segment, which might be a read error. The rearrangement uses TRBV3-1 and TRBJ2-1; 7 bases map to TRBD2. Germline CDR1 reads LGHDT; CDR2 reads YNNKEL (reference sequence). CDR3 length: 14 amino acids. This CDR3 reads CASSLTASGDEKFF. In nucleotides, the CDR3 is TGTGCCAGCAGCTTGACAGCTAGCGGTGATGAGAAGTTCTTC.

V usage is TRBV2 and J usage is TRBJ1-4; no clear D. The CDR3 has 17 amino acids. The germline CDR1 and CDR2 sequences are SNHLY and FYNNEI. Trimming stripped 0 bases from V and 4 bases from J, with 15 bases between. CDR3 sequence (DNA): TGTGCCAGCAGTGAAGCGCTCGGGTTACGGATTAATGAAAAACTGTTTTTT. Its protein product is CASSEALGLRINEKLFF.

This clonotype turned up a few times. The chain couples TRBV12-5 to TRBJ1-3, with unresolved D. The V end was cut by 2 bases, the J end by 0 bases, with 17 bases between. The CDR3 has 18 residues. Germline V lookup: CDR1 LGHNT, CDR2 FRNRAP. CDR3 coding DNA: TGTGCTAGTGGTTTGCCGACTGAGACACAATACTCTGGAAACACCATATATTTT. Translated: CASGLPTETQYSGNTIYF.

This clonotype occurred a few times. The chain joins TRBV10-3 to TRBJ1-5; D is undetermined. CDR1 and CDR2 from the germline V gene are ENHRY and SYGVKD. The CDR3 runs to 12 residues. Between the trimmed V and J ends, which lost 6 bases and 6 bases, there was a span of 9 bases. The CDR3 is CAIRGEGQPQHF. CDR3 nucleotides: TGTGCCATCAGGGGAGAAGGTCAGCCCCAGCATTTT.

This clonotype has only a few counts. The V and J genes are TRBV5-6 and TRBJ1-6; possibly TRBD1 for D (5 bases). This CDR3 comprises 13 residues. In germline, CDR1 is SGHDT, CDR2 YYEEEE. V lost 6 bases and J 13 bases, leaving 17 bases between the germline ends. The chain's CDR3 is CASIFRAGGPLHF. In DNA, the CDR3 is TGTGCCAGCATCTTCAGGGCTGGGGGGCCCCTCCACTTT.

This clonotype was counted ten times or more. The chain has TRBV29-1 and TRBJ2-4; D is unresolved. The germline V gene encodes CDR1 SQVTM and CDR2 ANQGSEA. V was cut by 0 bases and J by 6 bases, with 6 bases left in between. This CDR3 has 12 residues. The CDR3 region is CSVEEFGNIQYF. CDR3 sequence (DNA): TGCAGCGTTGAAGAGTTCGGAAACATTCAGTACTTC.

The rearrangement uses TRBV19 and TRBJ1-1; D not resolved. Germline V lookup: CDR1 LNHDA, CDR2 SQIVND (reference sequence). V lost 10 bases, J lost 3 bases, and 9 bases lay in between. There are 11 residues in the CDR3. The CDR3 reads CATGLDTEAFF. For the CDR3, the DNA is TGTGCCACAGGCTTAGACACTGAAGCTTTCTTT.